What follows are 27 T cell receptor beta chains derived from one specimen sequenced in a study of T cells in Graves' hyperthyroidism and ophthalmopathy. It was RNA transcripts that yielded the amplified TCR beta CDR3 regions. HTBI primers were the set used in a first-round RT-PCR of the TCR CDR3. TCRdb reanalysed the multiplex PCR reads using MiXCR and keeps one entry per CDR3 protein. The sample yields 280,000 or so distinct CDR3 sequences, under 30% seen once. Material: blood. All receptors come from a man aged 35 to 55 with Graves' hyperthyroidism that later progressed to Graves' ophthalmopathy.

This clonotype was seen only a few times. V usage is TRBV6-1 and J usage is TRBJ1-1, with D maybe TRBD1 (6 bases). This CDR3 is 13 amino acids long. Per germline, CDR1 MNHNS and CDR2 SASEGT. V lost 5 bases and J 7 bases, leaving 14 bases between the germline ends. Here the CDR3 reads CASSQTGSGEAFF. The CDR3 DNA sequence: TGTGCCAGCAGTCAAACAGGGTCCGGTGAAGCTTTCTTT.

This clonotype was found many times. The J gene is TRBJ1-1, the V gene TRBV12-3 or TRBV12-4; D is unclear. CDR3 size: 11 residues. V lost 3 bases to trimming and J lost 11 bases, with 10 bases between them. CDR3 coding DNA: TGTGCCAGCAGTTTGGGAGCCCCGGCTTTCTTT. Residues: CASSLGAPAFF.

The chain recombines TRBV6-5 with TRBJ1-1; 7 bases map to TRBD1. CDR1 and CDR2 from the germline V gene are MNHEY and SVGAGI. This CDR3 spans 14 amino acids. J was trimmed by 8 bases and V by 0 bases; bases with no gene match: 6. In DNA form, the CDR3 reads TGTGCCAGCAGTTACTCTGCAGGGGGGGCCGAAGCTTTCTTT. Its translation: CASSYSAGGAEAFF.

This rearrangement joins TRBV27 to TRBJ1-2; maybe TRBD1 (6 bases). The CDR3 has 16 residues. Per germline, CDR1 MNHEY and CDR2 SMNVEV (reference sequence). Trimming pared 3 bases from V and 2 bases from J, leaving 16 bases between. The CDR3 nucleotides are TGTGCCAGCAGTTTCCTCCGGGGGACAAAAAACTATGGCTACACCTTC. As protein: CASSFLRGTKNYGYTF.

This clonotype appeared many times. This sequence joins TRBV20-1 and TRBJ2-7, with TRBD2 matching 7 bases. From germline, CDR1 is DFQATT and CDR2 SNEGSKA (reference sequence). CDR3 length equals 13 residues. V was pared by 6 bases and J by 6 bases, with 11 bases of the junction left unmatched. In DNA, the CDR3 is TGCAGTGCCCAGTCGGGACTATCGGGCGAGCAGTACTTC. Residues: CSAQSGLSGEQYF.

The DNA of the CDR3 is TGCAGCGTTGACTCGGGACAGGCCCCACGGGACTATGGCTACACCTTC. Translation gives CSVDSGQAPRDYGYTF. The chain has TRBV29-1 and TRBJ1-2, with 8 bases lining up with TRBD1. Trimming removed 3 bases from V and 3 bases from J; junction bases left unmatched: 12. This CDR3 is 16 amino acids long. Germline-derived CDR1 and CDR2 are SQVTM and ANQGSEA.

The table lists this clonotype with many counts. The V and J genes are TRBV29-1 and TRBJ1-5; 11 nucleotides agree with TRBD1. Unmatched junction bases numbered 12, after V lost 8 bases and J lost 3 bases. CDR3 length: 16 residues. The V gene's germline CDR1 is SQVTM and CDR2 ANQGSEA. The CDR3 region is CSQIRDRGGSNQPQHF. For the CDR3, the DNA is TGCAGCCAGATCCGGGACAGGGGGGGTTCCAATCAGCCCCAGCATTTT.

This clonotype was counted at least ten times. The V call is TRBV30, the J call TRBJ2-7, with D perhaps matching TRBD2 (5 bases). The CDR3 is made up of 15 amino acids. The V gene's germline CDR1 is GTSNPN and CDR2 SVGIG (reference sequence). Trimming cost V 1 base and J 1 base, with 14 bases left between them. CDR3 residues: CAWSAPGSPSYEQYF. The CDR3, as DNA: TGTGCCTGGAGTGCCCCGGGATCCCCTTCCTACGAGCAGTACTTC.

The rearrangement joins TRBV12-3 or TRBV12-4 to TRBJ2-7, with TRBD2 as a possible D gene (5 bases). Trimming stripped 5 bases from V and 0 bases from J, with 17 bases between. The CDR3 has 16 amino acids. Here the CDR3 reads CASSGGRWRSSYEQYF. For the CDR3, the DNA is TGTGCCAGCAGTGGAGGACGGTGGAGGAGCTCCTACGAGCAGTACTTC.

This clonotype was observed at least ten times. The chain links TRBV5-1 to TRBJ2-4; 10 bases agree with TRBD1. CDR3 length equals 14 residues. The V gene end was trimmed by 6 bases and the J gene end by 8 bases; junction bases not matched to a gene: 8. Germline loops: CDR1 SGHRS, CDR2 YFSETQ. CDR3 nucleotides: TGCGCCAGCAACGGGGGGACAGGGGATCACATTCAGTACTTC. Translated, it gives CASNGGTGDHIQYF.

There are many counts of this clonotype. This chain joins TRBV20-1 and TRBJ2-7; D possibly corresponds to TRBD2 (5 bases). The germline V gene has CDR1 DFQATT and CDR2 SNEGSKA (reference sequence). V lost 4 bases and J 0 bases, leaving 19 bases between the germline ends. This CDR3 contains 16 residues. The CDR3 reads CSATQASGSASYEQYF. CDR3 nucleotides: TGCAGTGCTACCCAGGCCTCTGGGAGCGCCTCCTACGAGCAGTACTTC.

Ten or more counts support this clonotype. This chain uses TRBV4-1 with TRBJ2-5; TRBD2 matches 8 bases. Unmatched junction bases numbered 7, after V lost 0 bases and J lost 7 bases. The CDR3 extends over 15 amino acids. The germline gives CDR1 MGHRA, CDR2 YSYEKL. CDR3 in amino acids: CASSQEREGLGTQYF. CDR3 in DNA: TGCGCCAGCAGCCAAGAACGGGAGGGCCTGGGGACCCAGTACTTC.

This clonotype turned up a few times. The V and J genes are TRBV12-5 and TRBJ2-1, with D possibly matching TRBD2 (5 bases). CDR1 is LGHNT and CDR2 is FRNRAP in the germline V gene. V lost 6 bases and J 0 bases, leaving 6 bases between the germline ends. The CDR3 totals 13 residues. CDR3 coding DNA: TGTGCTAGTGGAGGGAGCTCCTACAATGAGCAGTTCTTC. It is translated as CASGGSSYNEQFF. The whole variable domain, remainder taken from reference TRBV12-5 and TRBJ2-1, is DARVTQTPRHKVTEMGQEVTMRCQPILGHNTVFWYRQTMMQGLELLAYFRNRAPLDDSGMPKDRFSAEMPDATLATLKIQPSEPRDSAVYFCASGGSSYNEQFFGPGTRLTVL.

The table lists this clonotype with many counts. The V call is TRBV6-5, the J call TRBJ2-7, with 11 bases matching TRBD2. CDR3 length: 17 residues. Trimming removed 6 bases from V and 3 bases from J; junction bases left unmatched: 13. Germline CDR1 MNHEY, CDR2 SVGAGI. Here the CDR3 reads CASRTLGTGTSGYEQYF. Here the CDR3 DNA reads TGTGCCAGCAGAACCCTTGGCACCGGGACTAGCGGCTACGAGCAGTACTTC.

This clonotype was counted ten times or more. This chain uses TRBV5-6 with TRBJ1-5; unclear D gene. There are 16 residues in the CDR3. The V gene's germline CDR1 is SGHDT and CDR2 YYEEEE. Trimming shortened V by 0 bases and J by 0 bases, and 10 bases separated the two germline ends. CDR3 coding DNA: TGTGCCAGCAGCTTGGGGGGATTTAGTAGCAATCAGCCCCAGCATTTT. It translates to CASSLGGFSSNQPQHF. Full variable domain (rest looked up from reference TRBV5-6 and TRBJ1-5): DAGVTQSPTHLIKTRGQQVTLRCSPKSGHDTVSWYQQALGQGPQFIFQYYEEEERQRGNFPDRFSGHQFPNYSSELNVNALLLGDSALYLCASSLGGFSSNQPQHFGDGTRLSIL.

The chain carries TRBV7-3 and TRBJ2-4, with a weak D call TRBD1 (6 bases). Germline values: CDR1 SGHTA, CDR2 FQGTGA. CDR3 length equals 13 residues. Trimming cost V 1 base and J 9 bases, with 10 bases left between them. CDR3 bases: TGTGCCAGCAGCTTAAAGGGGGAAAGCATTCAGTACTTC. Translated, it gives CASSLKGESIQYF.

For the CDR3, the DNA is TGTGCCAGCAGTTTAGGAGGGCGGCACAGCTCCTACGAGCAGTACTTC. Translated, it gives CASSLGGRHSSYEQYF. V gene TRBV12-3 or TRBV12-4 combines with J gene TRBJ2-7; tentative D call: TRBD2 (5 bases). CDR3 size: 16 residues. Trimming cost V 1 base and J 0 bases, with 13 bases left between them.

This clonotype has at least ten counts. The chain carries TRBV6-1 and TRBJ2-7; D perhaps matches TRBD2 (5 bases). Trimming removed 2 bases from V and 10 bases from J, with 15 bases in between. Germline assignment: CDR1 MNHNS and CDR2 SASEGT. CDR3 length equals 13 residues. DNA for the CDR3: TGTGCCAGCAGTGAACAGGACTCAACCTTCCAGTACTTC. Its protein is CASSEQDSTFQYF.

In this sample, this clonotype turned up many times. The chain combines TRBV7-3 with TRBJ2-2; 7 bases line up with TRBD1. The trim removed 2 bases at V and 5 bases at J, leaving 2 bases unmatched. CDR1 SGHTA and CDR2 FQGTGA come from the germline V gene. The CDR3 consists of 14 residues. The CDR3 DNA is TGTGCCAGCAGCTTACAGGGGGTAACCGGGGAGCTGTTTTTT. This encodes CASSLQGVTGELFF.

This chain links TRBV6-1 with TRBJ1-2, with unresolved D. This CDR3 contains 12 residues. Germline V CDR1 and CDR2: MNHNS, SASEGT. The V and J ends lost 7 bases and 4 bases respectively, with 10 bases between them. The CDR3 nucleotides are TGTGCCAGCATCACGTGGGCCTATGGCTACACCTTC. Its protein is CASITWAYGYTF.

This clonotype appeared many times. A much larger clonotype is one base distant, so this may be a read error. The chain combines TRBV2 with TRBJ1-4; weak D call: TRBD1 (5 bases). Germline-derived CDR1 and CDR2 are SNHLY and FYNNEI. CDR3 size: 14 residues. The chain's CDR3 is CASSFPRDNEELFF. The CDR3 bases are TGTGCCAGCAGTTTTCCCAGGGATAATGAAGAACTGTTTTTT.

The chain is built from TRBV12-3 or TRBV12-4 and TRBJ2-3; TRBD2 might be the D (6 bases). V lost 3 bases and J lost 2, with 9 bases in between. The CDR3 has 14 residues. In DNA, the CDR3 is TGTGCCAGCAGTTTGCGGGGAAACACAGATACGCAGTATTTT. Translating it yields CASSLRGNTDTQYF.

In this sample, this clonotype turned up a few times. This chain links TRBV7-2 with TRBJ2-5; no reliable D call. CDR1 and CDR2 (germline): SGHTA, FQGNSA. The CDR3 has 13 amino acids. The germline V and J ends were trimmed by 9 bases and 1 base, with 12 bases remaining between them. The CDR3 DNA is TGTGCCAGTCGGCGAGTCAGCCAAGAGACCCAGTACTTC. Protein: CASRRVSQETQYF.

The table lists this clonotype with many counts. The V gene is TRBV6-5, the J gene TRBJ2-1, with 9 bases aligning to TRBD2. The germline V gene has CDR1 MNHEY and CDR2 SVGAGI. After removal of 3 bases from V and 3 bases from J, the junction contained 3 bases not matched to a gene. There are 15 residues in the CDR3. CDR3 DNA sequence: TGTGCCAGCAGTTATGGCGGGAGGGACTACAATGAGCAGTTCTTC. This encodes CASSYGGRDYNEQFF.

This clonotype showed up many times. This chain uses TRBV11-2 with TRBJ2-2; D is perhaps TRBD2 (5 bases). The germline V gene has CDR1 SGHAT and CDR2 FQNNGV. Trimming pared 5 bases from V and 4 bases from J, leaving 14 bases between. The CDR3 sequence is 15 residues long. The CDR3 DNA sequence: TGTGCCAGCAGCCCCCTGCTCGCGGGCACCGGGGAGCTGTTTTTT. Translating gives CASSPLLAGTGELFF.

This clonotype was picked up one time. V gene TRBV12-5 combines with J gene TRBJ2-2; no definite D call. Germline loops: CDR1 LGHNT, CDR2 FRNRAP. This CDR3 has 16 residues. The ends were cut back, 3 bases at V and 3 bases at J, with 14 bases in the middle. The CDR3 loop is CASGFLLTRYTGELFF. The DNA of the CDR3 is TGTGCTAGTGGTTTTCTGCTGACTCGTTACACCGGGGAGCTGTTTTTT. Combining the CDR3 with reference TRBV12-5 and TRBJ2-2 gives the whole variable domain DARVTQTPRHKVTEMGQEVTMRCQPILGHNTVFWYRQTMMQGLELLAYFRNRAPLDDSGMPKDRFSAEMPDATLATLKIQPSEPRDSAVYFCASGFLLTRYTGELFFGEGSRLTVL.

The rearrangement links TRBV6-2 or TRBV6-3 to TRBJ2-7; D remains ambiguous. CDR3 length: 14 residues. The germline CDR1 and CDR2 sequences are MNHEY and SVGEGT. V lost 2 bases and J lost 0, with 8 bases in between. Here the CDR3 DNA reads TGTGCCAGCAGTTACGACGGCACCTCCTACGAGCAGTACTTC. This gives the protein CASSYDGTSYEQYF.